The 10 T cell receptor beta chains below come from one sample, sequenced in a study of CD8+ T cells in alopecia areata. Sequencing relied on a cDNA template that was reverse transcribed from extracted RNA. The data were produced by immunoSEQ multiplex PCR, yet TCRdb's version contains in-frame clones alone and is incomplete. This sample has 100,000 to 150,000 clones; under 65% occur once, and the top ten carry around 6%. As for treatment: oral pan-JAK inhibitor, 5-10 mg twice daily. This material consisted of CD4+ T cells sorted from blood, taken at week 4, from a patient treated with tofacitinib. The source of these receptors is a human donor with alopecia areata.

The rearrangement uses TRBV14 and TRBJ2-3, with D uncertain. Per germline, CDR1 SGHDN and CDR2 FVKESK. This CDR3 has 13 residues. V was clipped by 2 bases and J by 12 bases, with 15 bases between them. CDR3 in DNA: TGTGCCAGCAGCCAAATTTCTTCGGGTCCTCAGTATTTT. This encodes CASSQISSGPQYF.

The V call is TRBV5-4, the J call TRBJ2-1; 9 bases map to TRBD1. Germline V gene lookup returns CDR1 SGHNT and CDR2 YYREEE (reference sequence). The CDR3 length is 15 residues. V trimming: 4 bases; J trimming: 14 bases; junction bases outside the gene matches: 16. CDR3 nucleotides: TGTGCCAGCAGCCCTACCGGTGAGCGGGACAGGGAGGAGTTCTTC. This codes for CASSPTGERDREEFF.

There are a few counts of this clone. The chain employs TRBV30 and TRBJ2-5; D possibly corresponds to TRBD1 (5 bases). The CDR3 has 13 amino acids. Trimming shortened V by 3 bases and J by 4 bases, and 12 bases separated the two germline ends. From germline, CDR1 is GTSNPN and CDR2 SVGIG (reference sequence). The CDR3: CAWSFRDRETQYF. CDR3 coding DNA: TGTGCCTGGAGCTTCAGGGATCGAGAGACCCAGTACTTC.

This chain connects TRBV7-2 to TRBJ2-7; D ambiguous. V gave up 5 bases and J gave up 0 bases, with 5 bases separating them. CDR3 length equals 12 residues. Germline assignment: CDR1 SGHTA and CDR2 FQGNSA. CDR3 coding DNA: TGTGCCAGCAGCCCGAGCTCCTACGAGCAGTACTTC. It codes for CASSPSSYEQYF.

The V and J genes are TRBV4-2 and TRBJ2-3, with D perhaps assigned TRBD1 or TRBD2 (5 bases each). The CDR3 loop spans 16 amino acids. Per germline, CDR1 LGHNA and CDR2 YNFKEQ. V was cut by 1 base and J by 0 bases, with 11 bases left in between. CDR3 coding DNA: TGTGCCAGCAGCCAAGGGCTGGGGACCAGCACAGATACGCAGTATTTT. Protein sequence: CASSQGLGTSTDTQYF.

The chain joins TRBV27 to TRBJ2-5, with D uncertain. CDR1 MNHEY and CDR2 SMNVEV come from the germline V gene (reference sequence). Trimming removed 3 bases at V and 5 bases at J, with 13 bases between. This CDR3 contains 14 residues. The CDR3 sequence: CASSFSLLGETQYF. In nucleotides, the CDR3 is TGTGCCAGCAGTTTTAGTCTTCTAGGGGAGACCCAGTACTTC.

The genes are TRBV5-1 and TRBJ1-4; tentative D call: TRBD1 (5 bases). There are 16 residues in the CDR3. V gave up 2 bases and J gave up 2 bases, with 13 bases separating them. In germline, CDR1 is SGHRS, CDR2 YFSETQ. The chain's CDR3 is CASSFTGTHTNEKLFF. CDR3 DNA sequence: TGCGCCAGCAGCTTTACGGGGACCCATACTAATGAAAAACTGTTTTTT.

The V and J genes are TRBV6-6 and TRBJ1-2; D unclear. In germline, CDR1 is MNHNY, CDR2 SVGAGI (reference sequence). The CDR3 totals 14 residues. Trimming shortened V by 0 bases and J by 7 bases, and 12 bases separated the two germline ends. The DNA of the CDR3 is TGTGCCAGCAGTTACTCGATTCAGTCGGGTGGCTACACCTTC. Amino acid sequence: CASSYSIQSGGYTF.

This rearrangement joins TRBV30 to TRBJ1-5, with D perhaps matching TRBD1 (6 bases). CDR1 and CDR2 from the germline V gene are GTSNPN and SVGIG (reference sequence). There are 16 residues in the CDR3. V was shortened by 2 bases and J by 2 bases, with 16 bases between the two germline ends. CDR3 loop: CAWSTGSSRGNQPQHF. In DNA, the CDR3 is TGTGCCTGGAGTACAGGGTCCTCTAGGGGCAATCAGCCCCAGCATTTT.

This clone was seen only a few times. The genes are TRBV4-1 and TRBJ2-7; the D gene is possibly TRBD2 (6 bases). Germline CDR1 is MGHRA and CDR2 is YSYEKL. V was clipped by 3 bases and J by 2 bases, with 14 bases between them. The CDR3 length is 15 residues. The CDR3 is CASSQPGTATYEQYF. The CDR3 DNA is TGCGCCAGCAGCCAGCCCGGGACTGCCACCTACGAGCAGTACTTC.